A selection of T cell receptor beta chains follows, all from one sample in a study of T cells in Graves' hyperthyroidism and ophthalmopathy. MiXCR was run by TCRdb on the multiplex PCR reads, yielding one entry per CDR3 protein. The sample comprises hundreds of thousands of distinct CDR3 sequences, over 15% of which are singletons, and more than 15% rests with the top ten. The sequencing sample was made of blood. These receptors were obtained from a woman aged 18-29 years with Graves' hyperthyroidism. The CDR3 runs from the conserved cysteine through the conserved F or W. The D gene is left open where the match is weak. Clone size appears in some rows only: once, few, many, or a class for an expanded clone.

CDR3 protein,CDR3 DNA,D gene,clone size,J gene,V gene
CASSLDRLAGTYTDTQYF,TGTGCCAGCAGCCTCGATCGACTAGCGGGGACCTACACAGATACGCAGTATTTT,TRBD2,NA,TRBJ2-3,TRBV6-2/TRBV6-3
CATIPDAGGAQGYTF,TGTGCCACCATACCAGATGCGGGGGGCGCACAGGGCTACACCTTC,NA,many,TRBJ1-2,TRBV6-1
CASSTWDRGDSPLHF,TGTGCCAGCAGTACTTGGGACAGGGGGGATTCACCCCTCCACTTT,TRBD1,NA,TRBJ1-6,TRBV27
CASVRGDGNEKLFF,TGTGCCAGCGTGCGGGGGGACGGCAATGAAAAACTGTTTTTT,NA,NA,TRBJ1-4,TRBV2
CASPPRGQTEAFF,TGTGCCAGCCCCCCCCGCGGACAGACTGAAGCTTTCTTT,NA,many,TRBJ1-1,TRBV12-3/TRBV12-4
CASSPRTAPEQFF,TGTGCCAGCAGCCCGCGGACAGCCCCGGAGCAGTTCTTC,NA,NA,TRBJ2-1,TRBV13
CASSEFGAGNTIYF,TGCGCCAGCAGTGAGTTCGGAGCTGGAAACACCATATATTTT,NA,few,TRBJ1-3,TRBV10-2
CSARPYHRGDGYGYTF,TGCAGTGCTAGGCCGTACCACAGGGGTGATGGCTATGGCTACACCTTC,TRBD1,many,TRBJ1-2,TRBV20-1
CASSPRPGDGNNEQFF,TGTGCCAGCAGCCCTCGACCCGGGGATGGAAACAATGAGCAGTTCTTC,NA,many,TRBJ2-1,TRBV11-2
CASSDHRVGEKLFF,TGTGCCAGCAGTGACCACAGGGTCGGCGAAAAACTGTTTTTT,NA,many,TRBJ1-4,TRBV2
CAWSVGDRVLETRYF,TGTGCCTGGAGTGTAGGGGACAGGGTCCTAGAGACCCGGTACTTC,TRBD1,NA,TRBJ2-5,TRBV30
CASSLRGGGEQYF,TGTGCCAGCAGCTTACGCGGGGGTGGCGAGCAGTACTTC,TRBD2,many,TRBJ2-7,TRBV7-2
CASSHRVDYRGPDTQYF,TGCGCCAGCAGTCATCGTGTCGACTACCGGGGCCCAGATACGCAGTATTTT,NA,few,TRBJ2-3,TRBV5-1
CASSPSIGGNTEAFF,TGTGCCAGCAGCCCGTCGATAGGCGGGAACACTGAAGCTTTCTTT,NA,NA,TRBJ1-1,TRBV7-2
CASRPPGGRTYAEAFF,TGTGCCAGCAGACCCCCAGGAGGGCGCACTTACGCTGAAGCTTTCTTT,NA,many,TRBJ1-1,TRBV6-1
CASSPSGDGGEKLFF,TGTGCCAGCAGCCCGTCAGGGGACGGAGGGGAAAAACTGTTTTTT,NA,few,TRBJ1-4,TRBV13
CASRLSERTDTQYF,TGCGCCAGCAGGTTGAGCGAACGCACAGATACGCAGTATTTT,NA,NA,TRBJ2-3,TRBV5-5
CSVEFRVGTSGGKLFF,TGCAGCGTTGAATTCCGCGTGGGGACGTCAGGCGGAAAACTGTTTTTT,NA,few,TRBJ1-4,TRBV29-1
CASSPDQEEAFF,TGTGCCAGCAGCCCCGACCAAGAAGAAGCTTTCTTT,NA,many,TRBJ1-1,TRBV7-9
CASRGSQFF,TGTGCCAGCAGGGGGAGTCAGTTCTTC,NA,many,TRBJ2-1,TRBV2
CASSLEQGAGTEAFF,TGTGCCAGCAGTTTAGAACAGGGGGCCGGCACTGAAGCTTTCTTT,TRBD1,NA,TRBJ1-1,TRBV12-3/TRBV12-4
CASGRGGITEAFF,TGTGCTAGTGGTCGGGGGGGTATTACTGAAGCTTTCTTT,NA,few,TRBJ1-1,TRBV12-5
CASSSSDNNYGYTF,TGTGCCAGCAGCTCTTCGGACAACAACTATGGCTACACCTTC,NA,few,TRBJ1-2,TRBV7-9
CASSGTGQETQYF,TGTGCCAGCAGTGGGACAGGGCAAGAGACCCAGTACTTC,TRBD1,many,TRBJ2-5,TRBV28
CASSYARRGETQYF,TGTGCCAGCAGTTACGCTCGACGTGGAGAGACCCAGTACTTC,NA,few,TRBJ2-5,TRBV6-2/TRBV6-3
CASSLTGLSSYEQYF,TGTGCCAGCAGCTTAACGGGCCTTAGCTCCTACGAGCAGTACTTC,NA,many,TRBJ2-7,TRBV11-2
CASSEAETQYF,TGTGCCAGCAGTGAGGCCGAGACCCAGTACTTC,NA,many,TRBJ2-5,TRBV2
CASSQGTGTGDPYEQYF,TGTGCCAGCAGCCAAGGGACCGGGACAGGGGATCCCTACGAGCAGTACTTC,TRBD1,NA,TRBJ2-7,TRBV3-1
CASNPRVGSYNSPLHF,TGTGCCAGCAACCCGCGGGTGGGCTCCTATAATTCACCCCTCCACTTT,NA,few,TRBJ1-6,TRBV7-9
CASSDFVAGVRELFF,TGTGCCAGCAGTGACTTTGTAGCGGGAGTCAGGGAGCTGTTTTTT,TRBD2,NA,TRBJ2-2,TRBV2
CASSYSSRGAYGYTF,TGTGCCAGCAGTTACTCGTCCCGAGGGGCCTATGGCTACACCTTC,NA,NA,TRBJ1-2,TRBV6-5
CASSLDLLSSGANVLTF,TGTGCCAGCAGCTTAGACCTCTTGAGCTCTGGGGCCAACGTCCTGACTTTC,NA,NA,TRBJ2-6,TRBV7-2
CASSLFGLLYEQYF,TGTGCCAGCAGCCTCTTTGGGCTCCTTTACGAGCAGTACTTC,NA,many,TRBJ2-7,TRBV6-2/TRBV6-3
CASSRGGSYEQYF,TGTGCCAGCAGTAGGGGAGGCTCCTACGAGCAGTACTTC,NA,many,TRBJ2-7,TRBV28
CASSYGFYGYTF,TGTGCCAGTAGTTACGGATTCTATGGCTACACCTTC,NA,many,TRBJ1-2,TRBV19
CASSDLTAYNSPLHF,TGTGCCAGCTCGGACCTTACCGCCTATAATTCACCCCTCCACTTT,NA,NA,TRBJ1-6,TRBV12-3/TRBV12-4
CASSWDRNNEQFF,TGTGCCAGCAGCTGGGACAGAAACAATGAGCAGTTCTTC,TRBD1,many,TRBJ2-1,TRBV6-1
CASSSDLPEYLETQYF,TGTGCCAGCAGCTCTGATTTACCCGAATACCTCGAGACCCAGTACTTC,NA,NA,TRBJ2-5,TRBV3-1
CSVGGQGNTIYF,TGCAGCGTTGGGGGACAAGGAAACACCATATATTTT,NA,NA,TRBJ1-3,TRBV29-1
CASSLVGTGSQETQYF,TGCGCCAGCAGCTTGGTTGGGACAGGCTCTCAAGAGACCCAGTACTTC,TRBD1,NA,TRBJ2-5,TRBV5-1
CSASPSGGYYNEQFF,TGCAGTGCTAGCCCCAGCGGGGGTTACTACAATGAGCAGTTCTTC,TRBD2,many,TRBJ2-1,TRBV20-1
CASSTGTGPGLRQPQHF,TGTGCCAGCAGCACTGGGACAGGGCCGGGTTTAAGGCAGCCCCAGCATTTT,TRBD1,few,TRBJ1-5,TRBV7-9
CASSLSRSGGARETQYF,TGTGCCAGCAGCTTATCTCGGTCAGGGGGCGCGAGGGAGACCCAGTACTTC,TRBD1,few,TRBJ2-5,TRBV7-2
CASSDSAGEWSEQYF,TGTGCCAGCAGTGATTCAGCGGGGGAGTGGTCCGAGCAGTACTTC,TRBD2,few,TRBJ2-7,TRBV2
CSVGGGGVNYEQYF,TGCAGCGTGGGGGGCGGGGGCGTAAACTACGAGCAGTACTTC,NA,few,TRBJ2-7,TRBV29-1
CASTRDYEQYF,TGTGCCAGTACCCGCGACTACGAGCAGTACTTC,NA,few,TRBJ2-7,TRBV6-1
CASSSGQGTQNSPLHF,TGTGCCAGCAGTTCAGGCCAGGGGACCCAGAATTCACCCCTCCACTTT,NA,many,TRBJ1-6,TRBV12-3/TRBV12-4
CASSAGLAGGNDEQFF,TGTGCCAGCAGTGCGGGACTAGCGGGAGGTAACGATGAGCAGTTCTTC,TRBD2,few,TRBJ2-1,TRBV6-1